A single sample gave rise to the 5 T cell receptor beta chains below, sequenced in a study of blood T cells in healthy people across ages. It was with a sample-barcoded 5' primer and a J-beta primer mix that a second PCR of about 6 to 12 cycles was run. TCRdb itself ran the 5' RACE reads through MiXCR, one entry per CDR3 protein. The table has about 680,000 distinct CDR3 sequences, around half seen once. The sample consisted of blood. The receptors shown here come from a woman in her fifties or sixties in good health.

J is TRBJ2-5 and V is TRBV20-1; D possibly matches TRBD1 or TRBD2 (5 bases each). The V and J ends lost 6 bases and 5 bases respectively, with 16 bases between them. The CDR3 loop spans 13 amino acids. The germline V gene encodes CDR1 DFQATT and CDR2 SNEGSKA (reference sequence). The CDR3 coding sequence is TGCAGTGCGGCAAAGACGGGGACCGAGACCCAGTACTTC. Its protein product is CSAAKTGTETQYF.

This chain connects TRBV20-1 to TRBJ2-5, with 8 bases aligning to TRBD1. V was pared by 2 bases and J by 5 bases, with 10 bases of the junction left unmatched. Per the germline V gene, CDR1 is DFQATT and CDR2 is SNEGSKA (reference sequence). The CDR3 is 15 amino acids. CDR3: CSARFRTGWGETQYF. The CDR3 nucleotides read TGCAGTGCTAGATTCCGGACAGGGTGGGGGGAGACCCAGTACTTC.

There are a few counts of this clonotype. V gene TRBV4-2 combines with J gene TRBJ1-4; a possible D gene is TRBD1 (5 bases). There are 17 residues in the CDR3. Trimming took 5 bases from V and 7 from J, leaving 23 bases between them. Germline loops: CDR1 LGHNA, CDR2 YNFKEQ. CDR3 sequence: CASSLRPQGRGTEKLFF. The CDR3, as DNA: TGTGCCAGCAGCTTGAGACCTCAGGGAAGGGGAACTGAAAAACTGTTTTTT.

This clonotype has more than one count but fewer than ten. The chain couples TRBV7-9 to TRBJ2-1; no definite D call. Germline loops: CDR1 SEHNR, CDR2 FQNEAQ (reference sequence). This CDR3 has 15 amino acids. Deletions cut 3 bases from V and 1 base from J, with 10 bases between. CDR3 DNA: TGTGCCAGCAGCTTCGACTGGGCATCCTACAATGAGCAGTTCTTC. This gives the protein CASSFDWASYNEQFF.

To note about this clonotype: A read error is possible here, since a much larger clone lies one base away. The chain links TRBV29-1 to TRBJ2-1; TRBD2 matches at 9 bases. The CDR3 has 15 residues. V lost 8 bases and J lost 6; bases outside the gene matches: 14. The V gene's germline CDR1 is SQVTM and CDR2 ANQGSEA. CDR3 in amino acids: CSFLSGTSTRNEQFF. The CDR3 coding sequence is TGCAGCTTCCTCTCGGGGACTAGCACCCGCAATGAGCAGTTCTTC.